This T cell receptor (beta chain) was sequenced in a study of blood T cell repertoires in COVID-19 (dated by TCRdb to 2018 to 2021). As for the study more broadly: Samples from collaborators originated in the United States, Italy and Spain and spanned both the acute and convalescent phases of COVID-19. The prospective study material was composed of cDNA or gDNA derived from T cells, B-cell-depleted T cells, or PBMCs. Subjects who had been exposed to COVID-19, were actively infected with it, or had recovered from it provided the deeply sampled blood TCRbeta repertoires that made up the dataset. The repertoires were released in a freely available public database intended as a resource for research on the immune response to SARS-CoV-2. Samples came from the ongoing ImmuneRACE study (first 160 participants) plus 1,254 subjects from 6 global collaborators. Sample metadata almost always included a de-identified subject ID, COVID-19 status, age in years and sex. Where available, HLA class I and class II types were obtained from metadata supplied by the sample provider rather than from assay-based typing.

Trimming accounts for 0 bases at V and 2 bases at J, while the number of junction bases matched to no gene is 12. Via the germline V gene (reference sequence), CDR1 is LGHDT and CDR2 YNNKEL. The CDR3 runs 19 residues from the cysteine to the phenylalanine. Only the CDR3 portion is preserved as DNA: 57 bases, with reading frame beginning at the first base. To note about this clone: Its antigen is not yet known. No clone much larger than this one lies a single base away; base qualities are absent.

Collaborating institutions collected whole blood in K2EDTA tubes following their own protocols. For TCRbeta analysis, collaborators shipped samples as frozen whole blood, isolated PBMCs, or DNA extracted from either of those sample types. The immunoSEQ Assay, a bias-controlled multiplex PCR, was used to amplify TCRbeta CDR3 regions from genomic DNA. The paper's processing steps were these. The number of nucleated cells in each sample was estimated by amplification of reference gene primers within the assay. Sequence reads were collapsed and filtered to measure the absolute abundance of every unique TCRbeta CDR3 rearrangement. For each sample, productive Simpson clonality was calculated as the square root of Simpson's diversity index across productive rearrangements. TCRdb obtained this table from immuneACCESS and retained in-frame rearrangements with V and J assigned. These tables miss some clones; where compared with another copy, unresolved V genes account for less than half of the shortfall, and the remainder is unexplained. That table gives V, J and clone size, and the DNA gave D and trimming. This sample is represented by about 140,000 clones; 79% of them were singletons. Approximately 4% of the sample is held by the ten biggest clonotypes.

What the study reported, not specific to this receptor: How much clinical and demographic metadata was included differed by source and by participant, and the metadata was provided uncurated.

The clonotype comes from a man aged 60-69 years with acute or convalescent COVID-19. The sequence links TRBV3-1 (or the pseudogene TRBV3-2) to TRBJ2-7, with 11 middle bases fitting TRBD2. Sequenced sample: peripheral blood. The base sequence is TGTGCCAGCAGCCAAGATACCGACTTTAGCGGGAGGGACCCCTACGAGCAGTACTTC. This gives the protein CASSQDTDFSGRDPYEQYF.